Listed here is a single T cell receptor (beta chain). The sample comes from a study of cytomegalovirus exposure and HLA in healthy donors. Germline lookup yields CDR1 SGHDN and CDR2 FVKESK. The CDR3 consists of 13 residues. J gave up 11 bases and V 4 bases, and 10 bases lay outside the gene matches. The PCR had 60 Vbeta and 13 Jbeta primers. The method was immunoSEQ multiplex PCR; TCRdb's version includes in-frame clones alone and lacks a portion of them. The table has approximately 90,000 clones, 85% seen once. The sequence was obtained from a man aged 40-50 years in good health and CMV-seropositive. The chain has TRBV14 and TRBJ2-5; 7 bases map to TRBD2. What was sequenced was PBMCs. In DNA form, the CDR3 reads TGTGCCAGCAGCCCCCTCGGGGGGATCGGGCAGTACTTC. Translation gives CASSPLGGIGQYF.